Described below is a single T cell receptor (beta chain) sequence and its context. Its antigen is not identified. There are 15 residues in the CDR3. Germline V gene data show CDR1 as SGHNT and CDR2 as YYREEE (reference sequence). V was clipped by 0 bases and J by 1 base, with 10 bases between them. This specimen belongs to a study of OX40 agonist ivuxolimab in advanced cancers. Study at large: Patients assigned to dose escalation were diagnosed with hepatocellular carcinoma, melanoma, renal cell or head and neck cancer. Participants could have had prior anti-PD-1, anti-PD-L1 or anti-CTLA-4 therapy, and around 40% had some.

The table came from immunoSEQ multiplex PCR; TCRdb's copy has only in-frame clones and leaves some out. The top ten hold about 0.57% of the sample, which has approximately 82,000 clones, more than 75% seen once. Study outcomes and limitations: The antigen specificity of the peripheral T cells (those that were expanded) was not determined.

The genes are TRBV5-4 and TRBJ1-1; no clear D gene. The sequence derives from an adult with an advanced solid tumor such as melanoma, head and neck, liver or kidney cancer. The sequencing used CD4+ or CD8+ T cells sorted from blood, collected in a trial of the OX40 agonist ivuxolimab. Written as DNA, the CDR3 is TGTGCCAGCAGCTTGGTTCAGGCGAGGAACACTGAAGCTTTCTTT. This translates into CASSLVQARNTEAFF.